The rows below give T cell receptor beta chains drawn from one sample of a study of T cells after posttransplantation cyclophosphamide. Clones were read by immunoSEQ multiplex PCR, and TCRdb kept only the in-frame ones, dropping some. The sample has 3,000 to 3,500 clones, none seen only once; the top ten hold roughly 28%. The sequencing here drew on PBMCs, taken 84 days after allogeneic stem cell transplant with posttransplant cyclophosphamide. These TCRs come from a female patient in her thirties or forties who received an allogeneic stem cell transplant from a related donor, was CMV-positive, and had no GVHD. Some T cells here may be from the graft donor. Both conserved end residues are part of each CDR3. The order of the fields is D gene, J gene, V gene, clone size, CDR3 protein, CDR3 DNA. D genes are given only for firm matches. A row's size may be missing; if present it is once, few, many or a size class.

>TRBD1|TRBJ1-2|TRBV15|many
CATSRDSTGEVFF
TGTGCCACCAGCAGAGATTCGACAGGGGAAGTATTCTTC
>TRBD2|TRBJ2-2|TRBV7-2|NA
CASTLTSGGVNTGELFF
TGTGCCAGCACCCTTACTAGCGGGGGAGTAAACACCGGGGAGCTGTTTTTT
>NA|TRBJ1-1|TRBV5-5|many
CASSLLSRANTEAFF
TGTGCCAGCAGCTTGTTGTCGCGGGCGAACACTGAAGCTTTCTTT
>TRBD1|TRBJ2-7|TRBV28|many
CASSTGGTGGPYEQYF
TGTGCCAGCAGTACCGGGGGGACAGGGGGCCCCTACGAGCAGTACTTC
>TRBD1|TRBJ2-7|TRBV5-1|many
CATSGDRATYEQYF
TGCGCCACCTCGGGGGACAGGGCTACCTACGAGCAGTACTTC
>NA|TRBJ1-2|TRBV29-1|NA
CSVEDAGGGNYGYTF
TGCAGCGTTGAAGATGCCGGGGGAGGTAACTATGGCTACACCTTC
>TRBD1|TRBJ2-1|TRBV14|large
CASSQSGTGNHLSSYNEQFF
TGTGCCAGCAGCCAATCCGGGACAGGGAACCACTTGAGCTCCTACAATGAGCAGTTCTTC
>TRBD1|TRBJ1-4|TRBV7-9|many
CASRHSGTANEKLFF
TGTGCCAGCAGACATTCCGGGACAGCTAATGAAAAACTGTTTTTT
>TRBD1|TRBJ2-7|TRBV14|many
CASSSALGQGIYEQYF
TGTGCCAGCAGTTCGGCGCTGGGACAGGGGATCTACGAGCAGTACTTC
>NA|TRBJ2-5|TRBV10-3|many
CASGTEETQYF
TGTGCCAGCGGGACAGAAGAGACCCAGTACTTC
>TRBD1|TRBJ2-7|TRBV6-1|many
CASSENWGQAYEQYF
TGTGCCAGCAGTGAAAACTGGGGACAGGCCTACGAGCAGTACTTC
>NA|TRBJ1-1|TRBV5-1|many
CASSLSAGNTEAFF
TGCGCCAGCAGCTTAAGTGCAGGGAACACTGAAGCTTTCTTT
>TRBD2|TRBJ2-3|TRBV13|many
CASSLGLLGIAGSDTQYF
TGTGCCAGCAGCTTAGGCCTCTTAGGGATAGCGGGGTCAGATACGCAGTATTTT
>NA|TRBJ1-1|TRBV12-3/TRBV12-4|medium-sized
CASSRGHREAFF
TGTGCCAGCAGTCGGGGACACCGTGAAGCTTTCTTT
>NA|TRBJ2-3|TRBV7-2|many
CASSLPGGPDTQYF
TGTGCCAGCAGCTTACCAGGAGGCCCAGATACGCAGTATTTT
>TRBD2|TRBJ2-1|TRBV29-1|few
CSVEMGGGVSNEQFF
TGCAGCGTTGAAATGGGCGGGGGGGTGAGCAATGAGCAGTTCTTC
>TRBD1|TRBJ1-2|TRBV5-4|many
CASSFRDRGSYGYTF
TGTGCCAGCAGCTTCCGGGACAGGGGTTCCTATGGCTACACCTTC
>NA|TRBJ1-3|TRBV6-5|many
CASTLTKTGNTIYF
TGTGCCAGCACCTTGACAAAAACTGGAAACACCATATATTTT
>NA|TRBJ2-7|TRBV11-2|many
CASSLGTTGIEQYF
TGTGCCAGCAGCTTAGGAACCACGGGGATCGAGCAGTACTTC
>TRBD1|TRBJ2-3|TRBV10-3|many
CATLDRESTDTQYF
TGTGCCACCCTGGACAGGGAGAGCACAGATACGCAGTATTTT
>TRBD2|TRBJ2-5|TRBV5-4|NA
CASSLVSGGGETQYF
TGTGCCAGCAGCTTGGTTAGCGGGGGGGGAGAGACCCAGTACTTC
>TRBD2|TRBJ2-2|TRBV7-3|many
CASSPHGGGVGTGELFF
TGTGCCAGCAGCCCGCATGGCGGGGGGGTCGGCACCGGGGAGCTGTTTTTT
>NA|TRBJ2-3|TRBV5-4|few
CASSLGRGFSDTQYF
TGTGCCAGCAGCTTGGGACGGGGGTTCTCAGATACGCAGTATTTT
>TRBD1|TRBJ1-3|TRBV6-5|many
CASSPRTGAGNTIYF
TGTGCCAGCAGCCCAAGGACAGGGGCTGGAAACACCATATATTTT
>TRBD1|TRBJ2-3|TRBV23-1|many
CASSRDTGDRSDTQYF
TGCGCCAGCAGTCGGGACACAGGGGATAGGTCGGATACGCAGTATTTT
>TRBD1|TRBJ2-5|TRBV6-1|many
CASSEALVMTGVRETQYF
TGTGCCAGCAGTGAGGCCCTGGTTATGACAGGGGTGAGGGAGACCCAGTACTTC
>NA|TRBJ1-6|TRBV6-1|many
CASSERRGSPLHF
TGTGCCAGCAGTGAAAGGAGGGGATCACCCCTCCACTTT
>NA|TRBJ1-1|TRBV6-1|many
CASSGWGPGMNTEAFF
TGTGCCAGCAGTGGTTGGGGGCCCGGCATGAACACTGAAGCTTTCTTT
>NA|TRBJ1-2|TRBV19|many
CASSNAGWSYGYTF
TGTGCCAGTAGTAATGCGGGATGGAGCTATGGCTACACCTTC
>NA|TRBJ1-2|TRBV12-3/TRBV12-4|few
CASSLRVSSYPRYGYTF
TGTGCCAGCAGTTTAAGGGTTTCCTCATATCCTCGATATGGCTACACCTTC
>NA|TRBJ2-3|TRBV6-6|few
CASSYGGQIRTDTQYF
TGTGCCAGCAGTTACGGAGGACAAATTCGCACAGATACGCAGTATTTT
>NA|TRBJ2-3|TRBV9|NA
CASSVAEGADTQYF
TGTGCCAGCAGCGTAGCAGAAGGGGCCGATACGCAGTATTTT
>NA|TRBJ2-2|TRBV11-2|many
CASSPHGRTAGELFF
TGTGCCAGCAGCCCACACGGCCGGACAGCCGGGGAGCTGTTTTTT
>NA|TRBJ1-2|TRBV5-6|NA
CASSSQLLYGYTF
TGTGCCAGCAGCTCACAGCTACTCTATGGCTACACCTTC
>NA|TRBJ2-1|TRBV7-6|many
CASSLMGAGYNEQFF
TGTGCCAGCAGCTTAATGGGCGCAGGGTACAATGAGCAGTTCTTC
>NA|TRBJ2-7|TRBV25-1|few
CASREWNAGEGEQYF
TGTGCCAGCAGGGAATGGAATGCAGGGGAAGGCGAGCAGTACTTC
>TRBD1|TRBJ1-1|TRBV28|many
CASRLGRGRWDTEAFF
TGTGCCAGCAGGCTAGGGAGGGGGCGCTGGGACACTGAAGCTTTCTTT
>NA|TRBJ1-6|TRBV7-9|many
CASSLAGERYNSPLHF
TGTGCCAGCAGCTTAGCGGGCGAGAGGTATAATTCACCCCTCCACTTT
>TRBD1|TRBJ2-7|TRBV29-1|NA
CSVDSSTGVGSYEQYF
TGCAGCGTTGACTCCTCGACAGGGGTAGGCTCCTACGAGCAGTACTTC
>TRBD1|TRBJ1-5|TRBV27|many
CATSQGFGNQPQHF
TGTGCCACCTCACAGGGGTTTGGCAATCAGCCCCAGCATTTT
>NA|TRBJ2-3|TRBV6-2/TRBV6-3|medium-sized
CASTPGSSADTQYF
TGTGCCAGCACCCCTGGGTCTAGCGCAGATACGCAGTATTTT
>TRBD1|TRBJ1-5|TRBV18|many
CASSPPGQASLQPQHF
TGTGCCAGCTCACCACCTGGACAGGCCAGCCTTCAGCCCCAGCATTTT
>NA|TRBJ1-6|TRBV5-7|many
CASSLEPPRCNSPLHF
TGTGCCAGCAGCTTGGAGCCCCCCAGGTGTAATTCACCCCTCCACTTT
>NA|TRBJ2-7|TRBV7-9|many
CASSSGWALYEQYF
TGTGCCAGCAGCTCAGGGTGGGCGTTATACGAGCAGTACTTC
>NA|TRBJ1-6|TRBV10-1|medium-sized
CASSDGRQNSPLHF
TGCGCCAGCAGTGATGGCAGGCAGAATTCACCCCTCCACTTT
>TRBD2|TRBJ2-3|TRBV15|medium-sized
CATSRELAESYTQYF
TGTGCCACCAGCAGAGAACTAGCGGAGTCCTATACGCAGTATTTT
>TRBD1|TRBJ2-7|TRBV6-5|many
CASSRGQGMSYEQYF
TGTGCCAGCAGCCGGGGACAGGGTATGTCGTACGAGCAGTACTTC
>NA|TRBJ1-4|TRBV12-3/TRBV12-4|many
CASSLDGFTGNEKLFF
TGTGCCAGCAGTTTAGACGGGTTCACGGGGAATGAAAAACTGTTTTTT
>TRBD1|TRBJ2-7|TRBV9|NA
CASFFGQGTAYEQYF
TGTGCCAGCTTCTTCGGACAGGGGACGGCCTACGAGCAGTACTTC
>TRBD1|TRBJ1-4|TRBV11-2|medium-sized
CASSPSDRAKKLFF
TGTGCCAGCAGCCCTTCGGACAGGGCAAAAAAACTGTTTTTT
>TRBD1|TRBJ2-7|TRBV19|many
CASSAWDRGPNEQYF
TGTGCCAGTAGTGCATGGGACAGGGGGCCCAACGAGCAGTACTTC
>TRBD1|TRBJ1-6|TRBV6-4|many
CASSPRTGGNSPLHF
TGTGCCAGCAGCCCGAGGACAGGGGGCAATTCACCCCTCCACTTT
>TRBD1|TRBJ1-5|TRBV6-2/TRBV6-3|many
CASSYSGQRLNQPQHF
TGTGCCAGCAGTTACTCGGGACAGAGGCTCAATCAGCCCCAGCATTTT
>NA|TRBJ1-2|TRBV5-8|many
CASSFRGQGLTIYGYTF
TGTGCCAGCAGCTTTCGGGGGCAGGGACTAACTATCTATGGCTACACCTTC
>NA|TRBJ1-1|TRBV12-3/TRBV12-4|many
CASSFLQGTEAFF
TGTGCCAGCAGTTTCCTACAGGGCACTGAAGCTTTCTTT
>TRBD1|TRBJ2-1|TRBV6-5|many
CASIPDRERYNEQFF
TGTGCCAGCATTCCAGACAGGGAACGCTACAATGAGCAGTTCTTC
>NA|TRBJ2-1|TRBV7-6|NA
CASSLAGDNEQFF
TGTGCCAGCAGCTTAGCCGGGGACAATGAGCAGTTCTTC